Each of the 2 T cell receptor beta chains below was sequenced from the same sample in a study of shared T cell receptors in the human thymus (dated by TCRdb to the early 2020s). To prepare the library, the immunoSEQ multiplex PCR assay was applied. TCRdb limited this immuneACCESS table to in-frame rearrangements with V and J called. A share of clones is missing; checked studies link under half to unresolved V genes, and the rest is unexplained. The sample table holds 500,000 to 850,000 clones, of which about 90% were seen once. The ten top clones hold about 0.0094% of the sample. The data were also submitted as part of a second study, on human thymus T cells.

The sequenced sample consisted of thymocytes. These receptors originate from a boy under three years old with a congenital heart defect. Donor details come from another sample of the same person, matched by shared clones.

This clone was detected only once. This chain connects TRBV27 to TRBJ2-6, with D perhaps TRBD2 (5 bases). The ends were cut back, 2 bases at V and 2 bases at J, with 16 bases in the middle. Per the germline V gene, CDR1 is MNHEY and CDR2 is SMNVEV (reference sequence). This CDR3 comprises 18 residues. The CDR3 DNA is TGTGCCAGCAGTTTAGGACGACAAGCGGAAACTGGGGCCAACGTCCTGACTTTC. Translating it yields CASSLGRQAETGANVLTF.

This chain links TRBV4-1 with TRBJ2-1; 11 bases map to TRBD2. The CDR3 totals 18 residues. J gave up 6 bases and V 0 bases, and 10 bases lay outside the gene matches. CDR1 is MGHRA and CDR2 is YSYEKL in the germline V gene. The CDR3 DNA reads as TGCGCCAGCAGCCAAGATAAAATTAGCGGGAGGGCCGGCAATGAGCAGTTCTTC. It codes for CASSQDKISGRAGNEQFF.